A single sample is the source of the 22 T cell receptor beta chains below, sequenced in a study of T cell responses to AZD1222 COVID-19 vaccine. Clones were sequenced by immunoSEQ multiplex PCR, and TCRdb holds only the in-frame ones, with some missing. The sample carries over 65,000 clones, roughly 80% recorded once. The starting material was peripheral blood, obtained on day 0 of AZD1222 vaccination. The receptor set was obtained from an adult in good health.

The rearrangement uses TRBV28 and TRBJ1-5, with D unresolved. The length of the CDR3 is 13 residues. V was pared by 5 bases and J by 0 bases, with 5 bases between. Germline CDR1 reads MDHEN; CDR2 reads SYDVKM. The CDR3 region has the DNA TGTGCCAGCAGTCCGATTAGCAATCAGCCCCAGCATTTT. This codes for CASSPISNQPQHF.

The chain uses TRBV30 and TRBJ2-7, with TRBD2 matching 8 bases. CDR1 is GTSNPN, CDR2 SVGIG, per germline (reference sequence). This CDR3 region has 13 residues. Germline trimming cut 3 bases from V and 4 bases from J; bases unmatched to any gene: 5. CDR3 nucleotide sequence: TGTGCCTGGAGGGGACTAGTTGGGTACGAGCAGTACTTC. It encodes CAWRGLVGYEQYF.

The V call is TRBV2, the J call TRBJ1-2; possible D gene TRBD1, 6 bases. Trimming pared 6 bases from V and 0 bases from J, leaving 11 bases between. The CDR3 extends over 14 amino acids. In germline, CDR1 is SNHLY, CDR2 FYNNEI. Here the CDR3 DNA reads TGTGCCAGCAGCGAGGGGGGATCTAACTATGGCTACACCTTC. It specifies CASSEGGSNYGYTF.

This clone has more than one count but fewer than ten. The V gene is TRBV7-9, the J gene TRBJ2-7; no definite D call. V lost 5 bases to trimming and J lost 2 bases, with 10 bases between them. This CDR3 has 13 residues. Germline-derived CDR1 and CDR2 are SEHNR and FQNEAQ (reference sequence). The CDR3 DNA sequence: TGTGCCAGCAGCCCGGACCATCCCTACGAGCAGTACTTC. Its translation is CASSPDHPYEQYF.

J is TRBJ2-5 and V is TRBV15; 9 bases are shared with TRBD2. With 0 bases clipped from V and 3 bases from J, the junction kept 8 bases outside the gene matches. The CDR3 is 17 residues long. The germline gives CDR1 LNHNV, CDR2 YYDKDF (reference sequence). The CDR3 nucleotides read TGTGCCACCAGCAGAGATCTCCTAGCGGGATTTAAAGAGACCCAGTACTTC. This encodes CATSRDLLAGFKETQYF.

The chain carries TRBV9 and TRBJ2-5; D not resolved. V lost 3 bases and J 1 base, leaving 10 bases between the germline ends. Germline values: CDR1 SGDLS, CDR2 YYNGEE. The CDR3 covers 14 residues. Written as DNA, the CDR3 is TGTGCCAGCAGCGCAAGGAACGGCCAAGAGACCCAGTACTTC. It translates to CASSARNGQETQYF.

This clone came up a few times. The chain uses TRBV28 and TRBJ2-2; no reliable D call. The CDR3 sequence is 12 residues long. The V gene's germline CDR1 is MDHEN and CDR2 SYDVKM. The V gene lost 2 bases and the J gene lost 2 bases, with 0 bases spanning the gap. The CDR3 DNA follows: TGTGCCAGCAGTTTAAACACCGGGGAGCTGTTTTTT. Protein product: CASSLNTGELFF.

The chain has TRBV6-5 and TRBJ2-5, with 7 bases identical to TRBD2. CDR1 MNHEY and CDR2 SVGAGI come from the germline V gene. The CDR3 is 14 amino acids. Trimming cost V 0 bases and J 5 bases; bases outside gene matches: 3. CDR3 DNA sequence: TGTGCCAGCAGTTACTCGCGGGGGTACGAGACCCAGTACTTC. This gives the protein CASSYSRGYETQYF.

This clone has a handful of counts. The rearrangement links TRBV29-1 to TRBJ1-1; D is undetermined. The CDR3 totals 12 residues. V was cut by 4 bases and J by 5 bases, with 11 bases left in between. Per germline, CDR1 SQVTM and CDR2 ANQGSEA. CDR3 sequence reads: CSVVPGNTEAFF. The CDR3 coding sequence is TGCAGCGTTGTCCCCGGGAATACTGAAGCTTTCTTT. Full variable domain (outside the CDR3, taken from reference TRBV29-1 and TRBJ1-1): SAVISQKPSRDICQRGTSLTIQCQVDSQVTMMFWYRQQPGQSLTLIATANQGSEATYESGFVIDKFPISRPNLTFSTLTVSNMSPEDSSIYLCSVVPGNTEAFFGQGTRLTVV.

This sequence joins TRBV7-2 and TRBJ2-3, with D possibly TRBD2 on 5 matching bases. Germline CDR1 SGHTA, CDR2 FQGNSA. The CDR3 has 16 amino acids. Deletions cut 1 base from V and 2 bases from J, with 13 bases between. The CDR3 here is CASSLVARPDTDTQYF. In nucleotides, the CDR3 is TGTGCCAGCAGCTTAGTAGCGCGCCCAGACACAGATACGCAGTATTTT.

Here the CDR3 DNA reads TGTGCCAGCAGCTTGGCCGGGGGGGCGAGCATTCAAGAGACCCAGTACTTC. It specifies CASSLAGGASIQETQYF. The V and J genes are TRBV5-4 and TRBJ2-5, with TRBD2 matching over 8 bases. The trim removed 0 bases at V and 2 bases at J, leaving 9 bases unmatched. Germline V gene sequence: CDR1 SGHNT, CDR2 YYREEE (reference sequence). The CDR3 runs 17 residues. The entire variable domain, with the rest obtained from reference TRBV5-4 and TRBJ2-5, is as follows: ETGVTQSPTHLIKTRGQQVTLRCSSQSGHNTVSWYQQALGQGPQFIFQYYREEENGRGNFPPRFSGLQFPNYSSELNVNALELDDSALYLCASSLAGGASIQETQYFGPGTRLLVL.

The chain combines TRBV6-4 with TRBJ1-1, with unresolved D. The germline gives CDR1 MRHNA, CDR2 SNTAGT. Trimming removed 10 bases from V and 10 bases from J, with 13 bases in between. The CDR3 loop spans 10 amino acids. As DNA, the CDR3 is TGTGCCATCACCCATGAGGGAGCTTTCTTT. Protein product: CAITHEGAFF.

This chain uses TRBV6-5 with TRBJ2-5; D tentatively reads TRBD1 or TRBD2 (5 bases each). The CDR3 runs to 15 residues. The V end lost 0 bases, the J end lost 5 bases, and 13 bases lay between the germline ends. The germline V gene has CDR1 MNHEY and CDR2 SVGAGI. The CDR3 spells CASSYSGRERETQYF. CDR3 nucleotides: TGTGCCAGCAGTTACTCGGGCAGGGAGCGGGAGACCCAGTACTTC.

The chain employs TRBV10-3 and TRBJ2-6; the D is unclear. Trimming removed 5 bases from V and 2 bases from J, with 7 bases in between. CDR1 and CDR2 (germline): ENHRY, SYGVKD. The CDR3 runs 14 residues. The DNA of the CDR3 is TGTGCCATCAGTACGGCTCCTGGGGCCAACGTCCTGACTTTC. This translates into CAISTAPGANVLTF.

The CDR3 reads CASRGLAGGSTDTQYF. In nucleotides, the CDR3 is TGTGCCAGCAGGGGACTAGCGGGAGGGTCCACAGATACGCAGTATTTT. The chain recombines TRBV2 with TRBJ2-3, with TRBD2 matching over 16 bases. The CDR3 length is 16 residues. The V gene end was trimmed by 6 bases and the J gene end by 2 bases; junction bases not matched to a gene: 2. Germline CDR1 SNHLY, CDR2 FYNNEI.

The gene calls are TRBV5-1 and TRBJ2-1; the match to TRBD1 covers 8 bases. The CDR3 sequence is 14 residues long. Germline-derived CDR1 and CDR2 are SGHRS and YFSETQ. The V gene end was trimmed by 0 bases and the J gene end by 7 bases; junction bases not matched to a gene: 3. The CDR3 region has the DNA TGCGCCAGCAGCTTGGCTGGGACAGGTAATGAGCAGTTCTTC. This sequence encodes CASSLAGTGNEQFF.

The chain has TRBV4-3 and TRBJ2-2; TRBD2 agrees at 9 bases. The CDR3 totals 19 residues. The germline CDR1 and CDR2 sequences are LGHNA and YSLEER. Trimming cost V 0 bases and J 1 base; bases outside gene matches: 9. CDR3 residues: CASSQEPRLAGMNTGELFF. CDR3 in DNA: TGCGCCAGCAGCCAAGAACCCCGGCTAGCGGGAATGAACACCGGGGAGCTGTTTTTT.

The rearrangement uses TRBV28 and TRBJ1-2, with D tentatively TRBD1 (5 bases). Looked up from germline, CDR1 is MDHEN and CDR2 is SYDVKM. This CDR3 region has 13 residues. Trimming pared 5 bases from V and 7 bases from J, leaving 14 bases between. The CDR3 DNA is TGTGCCAGCAGTCCACAGGAGTTTTCTGGCTACACCTTC. Translating it yields CASSPQEFSGYTF.

V gene TRBV25-1 combines with J gene TRBJ1-1, with D possibly TRBD1 on 6 matching bases. The CDR3 runs to 13 residues. CDR1 and CDR2 from the germline V gene are MGHDK and SYGVNS. V was clipped by 7 bases and J by 2 bases, with 11 bases between them. CDR3 region: CASKWTENTEAFF. The CDR3 nucleotides are TGTGCCAGCAAATGGACAGAAAACACTGAAGCTTTCTTT.

This chain links TRBV23-1 with TRBJ2-3, with 7 positions matching TRBD1. TRBV23-1 is reported as an ORF; its role is uncertain. The CDR3 loop spans 22 amino acids. The trim removed 1 base at V and 2 bases at J, leaving 24 bases unmatched. The CDR3 coding sequence is TGCGCCAGCAGTCAATGCCACCCGTCCAGGGACAGCACTCCCTTTATCACAGATACGCAGTATTTT. Translating it yields CASSQCHPSRDSTPFITDTQYF.

This clone was seen only a few times. J is TRBJ2-4 and V is TRBV7-2; D gene unclear. V lost 1 base and J lost 1, with 8 bases in between. The CDR3 has 15 residues. The germline V gene has CDR1 SGHTA and CDR2 FQGNSA. The CDR3 nucleotides read TGTGCCAGCAGCTTAGGGGTGGGGGCCAAAAACATTCAGTACTTC. Amino acid sequence: CASSLGVGAKNIQYF. Using reference TRBV7-2 and TRBJ2-4 for the parts outside the CDR3, the full variable domain is GAGVSQSPSNKVTEKGKDVELRCDPISGHTALYWYRQSLGQGLEFLIYFQGNSAPDKSGLPSDRFSAERTGGSVSTLTIQRTQQEDSAVYLCASSLGVGAKNIQYFGAGTRLSVL.

This clone showed up just once. The chain links TRBV5-1 to TRBJ2-1, with D perhaps matching TRBD2 (8 bases). The length of the CDR3 is 18 residues. Germline assignment: CDR1 SGHRS and CDR2 YFSETQ. V was trimmed by 2 bases and J by 5 bases, leaving 23 bases between them. CDR3 region: CASSLARTSSGGDNEQFF. The CDR3 nucleotides are TGCGCCAGCAGCTTAGCAAGGACTAGCTCAGGGGGGGACAATGAGCAGTTCTTC. Looking up the rest from reference TRBV5-1 and TRBJ2-1 gives the full variable domain: KAGVTQTPRYLIKTRGQQVTLSCSPISGHRSVSWYQQTPGQGLQFLFEYFSETQRNKGNFPGRFSGRQFSNSRSEMNVSTLELGDSALYLCASSLARTSSGGDNEQFFGPGTRLTVL.